One sample yielded the 17 T cell receptor beta chains listed below, sequenced in a study of blood T cell repertoires in COVID-19. Sequencing was performed with immunoSEQ multiplex PCR; in TCRdb, only in-frame clones are kept and a portion is missing. The sample records roughly 120,000 clones, under 80% being singletons. Sequencing was done on a sample of peripheral blood. The source of these receptors is a man aged 70-80 years with acute or convalescent COVID-19.

CDR3 region: CSASHRFSGSDTQYF. The CDR3 DNA reads as TGCAGTGCTAGTCACCGATTCAGCGGTTCAGATACGCAGTATTTT. The chain combines TRBV20-1 with TRBJ2-3, with D possibly being TRBD2 (5 bases). CDR3 length: 15 amino acids. Deletions cut 3 bases from V and 4 bases from J, with 17 bases between. CDR1 and CDR2 (germline): DFQATT, SNEGSKA (reference sequence).

The V call is TRBV7-8, the J call TRBJ2-1; 10 positions agree with TRBD2. Germline CDR1 is SGHVS and CDR2 is FQNEAQ. The CDR3 is 15 amino acids. J gave up 7 bases and V 6 bases, and 9 bases lay outside the gene matches. The CDR3, as DNA: TGTGCCAGCAGTCGTACTAGCGGGGTTTATAATGAGCAGTTCTTC. Protein: CASSRTSGVYNEQFF.

The chain combines TRBV11-2 with TRBJ1-4; D is undetermined. This CDR3 region has 13 residues. Germline assignment: CDR1 SGHAT and CDR2 FQNNGV. Trimming pared 5 bases from V and 4 bases from J, leaving 8 bases between. CDR3 sequence reads: CASSRTLNEKLFF. In DNA form, the CDR3 reads TGTGCCAGCAGCAGGACTCTTAATGAAAAACTGTTTTTT.

The chain carries TRBV25-1 and TRBJ1-6; 7 nucleotides match TRBD1. Per the germline V gene, CDR1 is MGHDK and CDR2 is SYGVNS. V dropped 2 bases and J dropped 5; count of bases not matched to a gene: 3. The CDR3 covers 15 residues. The CDR3 DNA sequence: TGTGCCAGCAGTGAACTGGACAGGAATAATTCACCCCTCCACTTT. It codes for CASSELDRNNSPLHF.

The chain carries TRBV19 and TRBJ1-1; tentative D call: TRBD1 (6 bases). V was trimmed by 6 bases and J by 8 bases, leaving 19 bases between them. CDR1 is LNHDA, CDR2 SQIVND, per germline (reference sequence). CDR3 length: 14 residues. The CDR3 loop is CASRGILQGTEAFF. CDR3 in DNA: TGTGCCAGTAGGGGGATCTTACAGGGAACCGAAGCTTTCTTT. Supplemented by reference TRBV19 and TRBJ1-1, the full variable domain reads DGGITQSPKYLFRKEGQNVTLSCEQNLNHDAMYWYRQDPGQGLRLIYYSQIVNDFQKGDIAEGYSVSREKKESFPLTVTSAQKNPTAFYLCASRGILQGTEAFFGQGTRLTVV.

The rearrangement uses TRBV18 and TRBJ1-2; TRBD1 agrees at 12 bases. V trimming: 3 bases; J trimming: 5 bases; junction bases outside the gene matches: 4. CDR1 and CDR2 from the germline V gene are KGHSH and LQKENI. The CDR3 covers 15 residues. CDR3 DNA sequence: TGTGCCAGCTCACCGGGACAGGGGGCTCGGTATGGCTACACCTTC. This gives the protein CASSPGQGARYGYTF.

A few counts support this clone. The V and J genes are TRBV6-4 and TRBJ2-2, with no clear D. With 7 bases removed from V and 0 bases from J, the gap between germline ends came to 9 bases. This CDR3 has 14 residues. Germline V gene data show CDR1 as MRHNA and CDR2 as SNTAGT. CDR3 in amino acids: CASTLESNTGELFF. The CDR3 DNA reads as TGTGCCAGCACCCTGGAGTCGAACACCGGGGAGCTGTTTTTT.

The rearrangement joins TRBV5-1 to TRBJ1-4; 7 bases line up with TRBD1. Germline assignment: CDR1 SGHRS and CDR2 YFSETQ. The CDR3 has 15 amino acids. The trim removed 0 bases at V and 10 bases at J, leaving 9 bases unmatched. The CDR3, as DNA: TGCGCCAGCAGCTTGGTATCAGGGGGGTATGGAAAACTGTTTTTT. Translation gives CASSLVSGGYGKLFF.

V and J are TRBV5-5 and TRBJ1-5; tentative D call: TRBD1 (5 bases). V lost 4 bases to trimming and J lost 4 bases, with 15 bases between them. CDR1 is SGHKS, CDR2 YYEKEE, per germline (reference sequence). CDR3 length equals 15 residues. Here the CDR3 reads CASSPVTSGNQPQHF. CDR3 DNA sequence: TGTGCCAGCAGCCCCGTTACCTCAGGGAATCAGCCCCAGCATTTT.

This rearrangement joins TRBV19 to TRBJ2-7, with TRBD1 as a possible D gene (6 bases). Germline V gene data show CDR1 as LNHDA and CDR2 as SQIVND (reference sequence). Trimming took off 2 bases at V and 2 bases at J, with 13 bases between the two ends. This CDR3 comprises 15 residues. The CDR3 loop is CASSIRQDRAYEQYF. CDR3 coding DNA: TGTGCCAGTAGTATAAGGCAGGACAGAGCCTACGAGCAGTACTTC. Variable domain in full (rest from reference TRBV19 and TRBJ2-7): DGGITQSPKYLFRKEGQNVTLSCEQNLNHDAMYWYRQDPGQGLRLIYYSQIVNDFQKGDIAEGYSVSREKKESFPLTVTSAQKNPTAFYLCASSIRQDRAYEQYFGPGTRLTVT.

This clone was counted many times. The chain links TRBV5-6 to TRBJ2-4, with TRBD2 matching over 10 bases. Unmatched junction bases numbered 18, after V lost 0 bases and J lost 9 bases. The CDR3 consists of 19 residues. Germline CDR1 and CDR2: SGHDT and YYEEEE. In nucleotides, the CDR3 is TGTGCCAGCAGCTTGGGGGCCTCGACTAGCGGGCTTCCTACTCGCATTCAGTACTTC. Its translation: CASSLGASTSGLPTRIQYF.

This chain uses TRBV6-6 with TRBJ1-2; 7 bases fit TRBD1. The CDR3 has 15 amino acids. Unmatched junction bases numbered 12, after V lost 5 bases and J lost 6 bases. CDR1 is MNHNY, CDR2 SVGAGI, per germline (reference sequence). CDR3 in amino acids: CASSVNWDRQNGYTF. The CDR3 region has the DNA TGTGCCAGCAGTGTGAACTGGGACAGACAGAATGGCTACACCTTC.

The chain recombines TRBV5-1 with TRBJ2-5, with TRBD1 matching 9 bases. Per germline, CDR1 SGHRS and CDR2 YFSETQ. V lost 4 bases and J lost 4; bases outside the gene matches: 11. CDR3 length equals 16 residues. The CDR3 DNA follows: TGCGCCAGCAGCACAGGACAGGGGAGTAGGAGAGAGACCCAGTACTTC. As protein: CASSTGQGSRRETQYF.

This rearrangement joins TRBV18 to TRBJ2-5; tentatively, D is TRBD2 (6 bases). Trimming took 0 bases from V and 1 from J, leaving 18 bases between them. The CDR3 spans 18 residues. The germline V gene encodes CDR1 KGHSH and CDR2 LQKENI. The CDR3 spells CASSPPGSRREFQETQYF. In DNA, the CDR3 is TGTGCCAGCTCACCACCTGGAAGTCGACGGGAGTTCCAAGAGACCCAGTACTTC.

The chain uses TRBV24-1 and TRBJ1-5; 7 bases fit TRBD1. Germline CDR1 and CDR2: KGHDR and SFDVKD. The CDR3 spans 15 residues. V lost 3 bases, J lost 6 bases, and 7 bases stayed unmatched. Written as DNA, the CDR3 is TGTGCCACCAGTGATGCTACAGGGGCCGGTCAGCCCCAGCATTTT. This encodes CATSDATGAGQPQHF.

V gene TRBV15 combines with J gene TRBJ2-4; the D gene is possibly TRBD1 (6 bases). There are 15 residues in the CDR3. Germline CDR1 and CDR2: LNHNV and YYDKDF (reference sequence). The ends were cut back, 0 bases at V and 6 bases at J, with 12 bases in the middle. The CDR3 DNA sequence: TGTGCCACCAGCAGAGATCGGGCAGGGGTAAACATTCAGTACTTC. Translating it yields CATSRDRAGVNIQYF.

The V and J genes are TRBV29-1 and TRBJ2-7; 7 positions agree with TRBD1. Germline V gene sequence: CDR1 SQVTM, CDR2 ANQGSEA. The J segment lost 5 bases and the V segment lost 7 bases, leaving 11 bases of the junction unmatched. The CDR3 covers 13 residues. CDR3 amino acids: CSGVRQGSHEQYF. The CDR3 DNA reads TGCAGCGGGGTACGACAGGGTTCGCACGAGCAGTACTTC.